This is a list of T cell receptor beta chains from one sample in a study of blood T cells in healthy people across ages. TCRdb re-derived calls from the 5' RACE reads in MiXCR, one entry per CDR3 protein. Here the sample spans around 1.7 million distinct CDR3 sequences, under 30% being singletons. The sequenced sample consisted of blood. The receptors derive from a woman aged 30 to 39 in good health. The CDR3 runs from the conserved cysteine through the conserved F or W. D genes are given only for firm matches. Some rows have no size entry. The others give once, few or many, or a class for an expanded clone.

V: TRBV20-1
D: .
size: .
J: TRBJ2-3
DNA: TGCAGTGCTAAGGGGATAGGCAGCACAGATACGCAGTATTTT
CDR3: CSAKGIGSTDTQYF

V: TRBV6-6
D: TRBD2
size: .
J: TRBJ2-5
DNA: TGTGCCAGCAGAGCAGCGGGAGGGTTGGCAGAGACCCAGTACTTC
CDR3: CASRAAGGLAETQYF

V: TRBV7-2
D: TRBD1
size: .
J: TRBJ1-1
DNA: TGTGCCAGCAGCTCGACGGGACAGCTTATGAACACTGAAGCTTTCTTT
CDR3: CASSSTGQLMNTEAFF

V: TRBV5-1
D: .
size: many
J: TRBJ2-1
DNA: TGCGCCAGCAGCTCGGGGGCCATCTCCTACAATGAGCAGTTCTTC
CDR3: CASSSGAISYNEQFF

V: TRBV12-3/TRBV12-4
D: .
size: .
J: TRBJ1-2
DNA: TGTGCCAGCAGTCCTTCGACAGGTCGGGGCACCTTC
CDR3: CASSPSTGRGTF

V: TRBV10-3
D: .
size: .
J: TRBJ1-5
DNA: TGTGCCATCAGTGAGTCGGCAGGGAGCAAGCCCCAGCATTTT
CDR3: CAISESAGSKPQHF

V: TRBV3-1
D: .
size: few
J: TRBJ1-2
DNA: TGTGCCAGCAGCCCCACAGGGATCCCGGAATTTAACTATGGCTACACCTTC
CDR3: CASSPTGIPEFNYGYTF

V: TRBV2
D: TRBD1
size: .
J: TRBJ2-5
DNA: TGTGCCAGCAGCCGGGACAGGCCACAAGAGACCCAGTACTTC
CDR3: CASSRDRPQETQYF

V: TRBV7-2
D: TRBD1
size: .
J: TRBJ2-1
DNA: TGTGCCAGCAGTTCCGGGACAGGGGCGAGGGGAGAGACCCAGTTCTTC
CDR3: CASSSGTGARGETQFF

V: TRBV18
D: .
size: few
J: TRBJ1-1
DNA: TGTGCCAGCTCACCCGCCGGGGTCTACACTGAAGCTTTCTTT
CDR3: CASSPAGVYTEAFF

V: TRBV6-1
D: .
size: few
J: TRBJ2-6
DNA: TGTGCCAGCAGGGGGAGGGGGCGGCCCTCTGGGGCCAACGTCCTGACTTTC
CDR3: CASRGRGRPSGANVLTF

V: TRBV5-5
D: .
size: few
J: TRBJ2-5
DNA: TGTGCCAGCAGCCCCGGCGGGACGATAGAGACCCAGTACTTC
CDR3: CASSPGGTIETQYF

V: TRBV20-1
D: TRBD2
size: .
J: TRBJ2-2
DNA: TGCAGCGCTCCCATAAGGCGGGGGGCCACCGGGGAGCTGTTTTTT
CDR3: CSAPIRRGATGELFF

V: TRBV10-3
D: TRBD1
size: .
J: TRBJ2-3
DNA: TGTGCCATCAGGGGGTCGCAGGGGGTAGATACGCAGTATTTT
CDR3: CAIRGSQGVDTQYF

V: TRBV4-3
D: TRBD2
size: .
J: TRBJ2-2
DNA: TGCGCCAGCAGCCAGACTAGCGGGACGAACACCGGGGAGCTGTTTTTT
CDR3: CASSQTSGTNTGELFF

V: TRBV3-1
D: .
size: .
J: TRBJ2-3
DNA: TGTGCCAGCCAACAGATGTGGGGACGGGGGAATACGCAGTATTTT
CDR3: CASQQMWGRGNTQYF

V: TRBV2
D: TRBD1
size: .
J: TRBJ2-3
DNA: TGTGCCAGCAGTGCAGGGGGCCCTAGCACAGATACGCAGTATTTT
CDR3: CASSAGGPSTDTQYF

V: TRBV4-3
D: .
size: .
J: TRBJ1-2
DNA: TGCGCCAGCAGCCAAGTACGGGGCCCTAACTATGGCTCCACCTTC
CDR3: CASSQVRGPNYGSTF

V: TRBV7-2
D: .
size: few
J: TRBJ2-3
DNA: TGTGCCAGCAGTTCGGCTACTAGCACAGATACGCAGTATTTT
CDR3: CASSSATSTDTQYF

V: TRBV12-3/TRBV12-4
D: TRBD1
size: many
J: TRBJ2-7
DNA: TGTGCCAGCAGTTCAACCGGGACAGGGGACTACGAGCAGTACTTC
CDR3: CASSSTGTGDYEQYF

V: TRBV10-1
D: .
size: .
J: TRBJ2-5
DNA: TGCGCCAGCAGTGCTGGGGGTGGGCAGACCCAGTACTTC
CDR3: CASSAGGGQTQYF

V: TRBV3-1
D: .
size: .
J: TRBJ1-1
DNA: TGTGCCAGCGGCGGGGGGGATACCACTGAAGCTTTCTTT
CDR3: CASGGGDTTEAFF

V: TRBV5-5
D: TRBD1
size: .
J: TRBJ2-3
DNA: TGTGCCAGCAGCGAGCCCGACTGGACAGGGTGGTGGGGTACGCAGTATTTT
CDR3: CASSEPDWTGWWGTQYF

V: TRBV9
D: .
size: .
J: TRBJ2-5
DNA: TGTGCCAGCAGCGCAGAAGCCCAAGAGACCCAGTACTTC
CDR3: CASSAEAQETQYF

V: TRBV2
D: .
size: .
J: TRBJ2-1
DNA: TGTGCCAGCAGTGAAACAGATGCTTGTCAAGAGCAGTTCTTC
CDR3: CASSETDACQEQFF

V: TRBV5-1
D: TRBD2
size: many
J: TRBJ2-5
DNA: TGCGCCAGCAGCCAAGGGACTAGCCGGAGGGAGACCCAGTACTTC
CDR3: CASSQGTSRRETQYF

V: TRBV14
D: TRBD1
size: .
J: TRBJ2-1
DNA: TGTGCCAGCAGCGTTTGGACAGGGGTGTCCAATGAGCAGTTCTTC
CDR3: CASSVWTGVSNEQFF

V: TRBV12-3/TRBV12-4
D: .
size: .
J: TRBJ1-1
DNA: TGTGCCAGCAGCCAACAGACTAACACTGAAGCTTTCTTT
CDR3: CASSQQTNTEAFF

V: TRBV5-5
D: .
size: many
J: TRBJ2-3
DNA: TGTGCCAGCAGCTTGGAGGGGCGCGATACGCAGTATTTT
CDR3: CASSLEGRDTQYF

V: TRBV10-2
D: .
size: many
J: TRBJ2-7
DNA: TGCGCCAGCAGTGATTTCGGCTCCTTATCCCGTCGCGAGCAGTACTTC
CDR3: CASSDFGSLSRREQYF

V: TRBV20-1
D: TRBD2
size: few
J: TRBJ2-7
DNA: TGCAGTGCTAGAGCTCCGGGGGGCTCCTACGAGCAGTACTTC
CDR3: CSARAPGGSYEQYF

V: TRBV20-1
D: .
size: .
J: TRBJ2-6
DNA: TGCAGTGCTAGATCCGGCACACATGGGGCCAACGTCCTGACTTTC
CDR3: CSARSGTHGANVLTF

V: TRBV4-1
D: .
size: .
J: TRBJ1-5
DNA: TGCGCCAGCAGCCAATCTCCGGGGGTCAATCAGCCCCAGCATTTT
CDR3: CASSQSPGVNQPQHF

V: TRBV20-1
D: TRBD2
size: many
J: TRBJ2-1
DNA: TGCAGTGCTATGCCGGGACTAGCGGGAGTGAATGAGCAGTTCTTC
CDR3: CSAMPGLAGVNEQFF

V: TRBV7-2
D: .
size: .
J: TRBJ2-7
DNA: TGTGCCAGCAGCTTGGTCCGGAGACTCCACGAGCAGTACTTC
CDR3: CASSLVRRLHEQYF

V: TRBV6-6
D: TRBD1
size: .
J: TRBJ1-5
DNA: TGTGCCAGCGGAGACAGGGATTATAGCAATCAGCCCCAGCATTTT
CDR3: CASGDRDYSNQPQHF

V: TRBV5-1
D: TRBD1
size: few
J: TRBJ2-1
DNA: TGCGCCAGCAGCTTGTCCCCAGGGGGAAACTACAATGAGCAGTTCTTC
CDR3: CASSLSPGGNYNEQFF